These 16 T cell receptor beta chains were all obtained from the same sample, sequenced in a study of chemoradiotherapy in HPV16-positive cancers. Only in-frame clones appear in the TCRdb table, and some are missing; sequencing was by immunoSEQ multiplex PCR. The sample contains some 1,900 clones, 90% to 96% of which appear only once. Here the sequenced sample was tumor tissue, taken from a patient who underwent chemoradiotherapy. All receptors derive from a human donor with HPV-associated anogenital cancer.

The chain recombines TRBV7-7 with TRBJ2-6, with unresolved D. Germline V gives CDR1 SSHAT, CDR2 FNYEAQ (reference sequence). CDR3 length equals 18 residues. Trimming left V 2 bases short and J 5 bases short, with 19 bases between. The chain's CDR3 is CASSLISVPQSRANVLTF. The CDR3 DNA reads TGTGCCAGCAGCTTAATCTCAGTGCCACAAAGTCGGGCCAACGTCCTGACTTTC. The variable domain in full, completed from reference TRBV7-7 and TRBJ2-6, reads GAGVSQSPRYKVTKRGQDVTLRCDPISSHATLYWYQQALGQGPEFLTYFNYEAQPDKSGLPSDRFSAERPEGSISTLTIQRTEQRDSAMYRCASSLISVPQSRANVLTFGAGSRLTVL.

The V and J genes are TRBV5-4 and TRBJ1-1; no reliable D call. CDR1 and CDR2 from the germline V gene are SGHNT and YYREEE (reference sequence). Trimming stripped 1 base from V and 5 bases from J, with 12 bases between. The CDR3 has 14 residues. The CDR3 is CASSLFGLGTEAFF. As DNA, the CDR3 is TGTGCCAGCAGCTTGTTTGGGTTAGGGACTGAAGCTTTCTTT. Full variable domain (missing parts from reference TRBV5-4 and TRBJ1-1): ETGVTQSPTHLIKTRGQQVTLRCSSQSGHNTVSWYQQALGQGPQFIFQYYREEENGRGNFPPRFSGLQFPNYSSELNVNALELDDSALYLCASSLFGLGTEAFFGQGTRLTVV.

This chain links TRBV19 with TRBJ2-7; 7 positions match TRBD1. Germline trimming cut 2 bases from V and 3 bases from J; bases unmatched to any gene: 4. In germline, CDR1 is LNHDA, CDR2 SQIVND (reference sequence). The CDR3 runs 14 residues. CDR3 coding DNA: TGTGCCAGTAGTATAAGGGGGCGCATCTACGAGCAGTACTTC. Its translation: CASSIRGRIYEQYF.

The chain couples TRBV5-4 to TRBJ2-3, with 9 bases aligning to TRBD2. The CDR3 contains 15 residues. The V and J ends lost 5 bases and 5 bases, in that order; junction bases with no gene match: 9. Germline-derived CDR1 and CDR2 are SGHNT and YYREEE (reference sequence). The CDR3 is CASRSTLAGIDTQYF. The CDR3 DNA sequence: TGTGCCAGCAGGTCCACCCTAGCGGGGATAGATACGCAGTATTTT.

Judged by abundance, this clone is large (0.1 to 1%). The chain joins TRBV6-1 to TRBJ2-6; no clear D gene. With 1 base removed from V and 1 base from J, the gap between germline ends came to 5 bases. The CDR3 is 15 amino acids. Germline V CDR1 and CDR2: MNHNS, SASEGT. The chain's CDR3 is CASSEDQSGANVLTF. The CDR3 nucleotides are TGTGCCAGCAGTGAAGATCAGTCTGGGGCCAACGTCCTGACTTTC.

The rearrangement links TRBV6-6 to TRBJ2-2; D is undetermined. V lost 6 bases, J lost 5 bases, and 10 bases lay in between. This CDR3 spans 13 amino acids. Germline lookup yields CDR1 MNHNY and CDR2 SVGAGI (reference sequence). CDR3 loop: CASSILITGELFF. CDR3 DNA sequence: TGTGCCAGCAGCATACTTATTACCGGGGAGCTGTTTTTT.

The chain uses TRBV2 and TRBJ1-2; TRBD1 is a possible D gene (5 bases). CDR1 is SNHLY and CDR2 is FYNNEI in the germline V gene. The V end lost 4 bases, the J end lost 4 bases, and 10 bases lay between the germline ends. This CDR3 is built from 13 residues. CDR3 protein: CASSVGEGYGYTF. CDR3 DNA sequence: TGTGCCAGCAGTGTAGGGGAGGGCTATGGCTACACCTTC.

The chain combines TRBV28 with TRBJ1-6; D may be TRBD1 (6 bases). The V gene's germline CDR1 is MDHEN and CDR2 SYDVKM. This CDR3 is 19 amino acids long. The ends were cut back, 2 bases at V and 6 bases at J, with 23 bases in the middle. The CDR3 sequence is CASSLTGFVIGGGNSPLHF. CDR3 sequence (DNA): TGTGCCAGCAGTTTAACAGGCTTCGTTATTGGGGGCGGTAATTCACCCCTCCACTTT. The entire variable domain, with the rest obtained from reference TRBV28 and TRBJ1-6, is as follows: DVKVTQSSRYLVKRTGEKVFLECVQDMDHENMFWYRQDPGLGLRLIYFSYDVKMKEKGDIPEGYSVSREKKERFSLILESASTNQTSMYLCASSLTGFVIGGGNSPLHFGNGTRLTVT.

This clone is a singleton in its sample. The rearrangement uses TRBV2 and TRBJ2-7, with TRBD1 matching 7 bases. V lost 5 bases and J lost 0; bases outside the gene matches: 4. CDR1 SNHLY and CDR2 FYNNEI come from the germline V gene. CDR3 length equals 14 residues. The CDR3 reads CASSRQGSSYEQYF. Here the CDR3 DNA reads TGTGCCAGCAGTCGACAGGGCAGCTCCTACGAGCAGTACTTC.

The genes are TRBV5-1 and TRBJ1-1; 7 nucleotides line up with TRBD1. Germline values: CDR1 SGHRS, CDR2 YFSETQ. Losses at the gene ends were 0 bases for V and 4 bases for J; bases not matched to a gene: 9. The CDR3 covers 16 residues. The CDR3 sequence: CASSLEPGGSGTEAFF. For the CDR3, the DNA is TGCGCCAGCAGCTTGGAGCCAGGGGGATCGGGCACTGAAGCTTTCTTT.

CDR3 amino acids: CASSQRTGGGSPLHF. The CDR3 nucleotides read TGTGCCAGCAGTCAGAGGACAGGTGGCGGTTCACCCCTCCACTTT. This chain joins TRBV27 and TRBJ1-6; 7 bases line up with TRBD1. The CDR3 totals 15 residues. Germline assignment: CDR1 MNHEY and CDR2 SMNVEV (reference sequence). V dropped 5 bases and J dropped 9; count of bases not matched to a gene: 10.

This chain joins TRBV6-5 and TRBJ2-7; the D gene could be TRBD1 or TRBD2 (5 bases each). This CDR3 comprises 14 residues. V lost 0 bases, J lost 2 bases, and 8 bases lay in between. The germline V gene has CDR1 MNHEY and CDR2 SVGAGI. In DNA, the CDR3 is TGTGCCAGCAGTTACTCAGGGGAGCCCTACGAGCAGTACTTC. Residues: CASSYSGEPYEQYF.

The V call is TRBV30, the J call TRBJ1-3, with no clear D. V lost 2 bases to trimming and J lost 4 bases, with 6 bases between them. This CDR3 has 12 amino acids. Per germline, CDR1 GTSNPN and CDR2 SVGIG (reference sequence). This chain's CDR3 is CAWSTGGNTIYF. DNA of the CDR3: TGTGCCTGGAGTACCGGGGGAAACACCATATATTTT.

This clone has only a few counts. V gene TRBV7-9 combines with J gene TRBJ1-1; D is possibly TRBD1 (6 bases). V lost 6 bases and J lost 3, with 14 bases in between. Germline V gene lookup returns CDR1 SEHNR and CDR2 FQNEAQ (reference sequence). The CDR3 runs to 14 residues. The CDR3 bases are TGTGCCAGCAGGGCCCGCAGGGGATACACTGAAGCTTTCTTT. Residues: CASRARRGYTEAFF. The whole variable domain, filled in from reference TRBV7-9 and TRBJ1-1, reads DTGVSQNPRHKITKRGQNVTFRCDPISEHNRLYWYRQTLGQGPEFLTYFQNEAQLEKSRLLSDRFSAERPKGSFSTLEIQRTEQGDSAMYLCASRARRGYTEAFFGQGTRLTVV.

The V gene is TRBV7-8, the J gene TRBJ2-7; D is unresolved. Germline CDR1 SGHVS, CDR2 FQNEAQ. The CDR3 has 14 residues. The V end lost 5 bases, the J end lost 2 bases, and 13 bases lay between the germline ends. The CDR3 coding sequence is TGTGCCAGCAGCCGATCGACTTTTACCTACGAGCAGTACTTC. Translated: CASSRSTFTYEQYF.

This chain joins TRBV7-8 and TRBJ2-1; 7 nucleotides line up with TRBD1. This CDR3 comprises 14 residues. V lost 5 bases and J lost 3; bases outside the gene matches: 4. Germline loops: CDR1 SGHVS, CDR2 FQNEAQ. The DNA for the CDR3 is TGTGCCAGCAGCGACAGGGAGCTCTACAATGAGCAGTTCTTC. Amino acid sequence: CASSDRELYNEQFF.